This T cell receptor (beta chain) was sequenced in a study of T-cell memory formation after mild COVID-19. On the study more broadly: TCR clusters mostly belonged to single donors. Broader study findings: Pre-infection memory carried some responding clones, suggesting that cross-reactive memory joined. CD4/CD8 balance characterized clones contracting day 15 to 85, and CD4+ skew characterized later expanders.

This clonotype was counted between two and nine times. Antigen: not known. TCRdb called the 5' RACE reads again in MiXCR, with one record for every CDR3 protein. The data contain roughly 620,000 distinct CDR3 sequences, roughly 18% of them seen just once; the ten biggest clones take up approximately 12%. Sequencing was done on a sample of PBMCs or a T cell subset sorted from them (not recorded which). This clonotype was sampled from an adult woman who had mild COVID-19 (a few samples of this study predate the infection). Cell type and time point are not known.

The CDR3 protein is CASSQGQVPMNTEAFF. The CDR3 DNA is TGTGCCAGCAGCCAGGGACAGGTACCCATGAACACTGAAGCTTTCTTT. The J gene is TRBJ1-1, the V gene TRBV7-9, with 8 positions matching TRBD1. With V trimmed by 5 bases and J by 0 bases, 8 bases remained unmatched. The germline CDR1 and CDR2 sequences are SEHNR and FQNEAQ (reference sequence). There are 16 residues in the CDR3.